This T cell receptor (beta chain) originates from a study of a mutant IDH1 vaccine in newly diagnosed glioma. Germline V gene lookup returns CDR1 SGHTA and CDR2 FQGNSA. V was trimmed by 4 bases and J by 8 bases, leaving 12 bases between them. The CDR3 totals 13 residues. The assay was immunoSEQ multiplex PCR, and TCRdb's table has in-frame clones only and misses some. The sample shows fewer than 35,000 clones, around 84% of them seen only once. As concerns this clone: The antigen is not known.

The time point denotes: week 35, safety follow-up. In the vaccine, a single dose held 300 ug of the mutant IDH1 20-mer peptide, along with topical imiquimod. This sample comprised PBMCs, obtained from a glioma patient whose treatment included an IDH1 peptide vaccine. The V and J genes are TRBV7-2 and TRBJ2-1, with D possibly being TRBD2 (5 bases). The receptor was derived from a man aged 25-45 years with glioma. The CDR3 DNA is TGTGCCAGCAGCTCGGCGGAGGCGGATGAGCAGTTCTTC. Translated, it gives CASSSAEADEQFF.